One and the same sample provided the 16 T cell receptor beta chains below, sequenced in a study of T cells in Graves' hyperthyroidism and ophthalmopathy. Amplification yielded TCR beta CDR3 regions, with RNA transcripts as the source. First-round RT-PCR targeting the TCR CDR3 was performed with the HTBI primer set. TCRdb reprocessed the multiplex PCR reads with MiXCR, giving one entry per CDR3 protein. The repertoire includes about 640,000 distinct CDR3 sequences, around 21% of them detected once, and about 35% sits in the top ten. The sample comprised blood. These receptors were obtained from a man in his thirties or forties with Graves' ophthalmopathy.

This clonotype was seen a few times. The CDR3 bases are TGCGCCAGCAGCCAAGACAGGGTTGCGGGGGGCTACAATGAGCAGTTCTTC. Translated, it gives CASSQDRVAGGYNEQFF. The chain couples TRBV4-1 to TRBJ2-1, with TRBD2 matching over 8 bases. The CDR3 loop spans 17 amino acids. V shed 0 bases, J shed 3 bases, and the junction held 7 bases outside the gene matches. Germline V gives CDR1 MGHRA, CDR2 YSYEKL.

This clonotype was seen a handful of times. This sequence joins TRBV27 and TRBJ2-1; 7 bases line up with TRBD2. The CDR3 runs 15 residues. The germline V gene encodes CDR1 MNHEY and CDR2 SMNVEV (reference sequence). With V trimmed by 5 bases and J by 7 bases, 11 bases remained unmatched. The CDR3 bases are TGTGCCAGCAGTGGGTTGCGGACTAGTGGAAATGAGCAGTTCTTC. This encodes CASSGLRTSGNEQFF.

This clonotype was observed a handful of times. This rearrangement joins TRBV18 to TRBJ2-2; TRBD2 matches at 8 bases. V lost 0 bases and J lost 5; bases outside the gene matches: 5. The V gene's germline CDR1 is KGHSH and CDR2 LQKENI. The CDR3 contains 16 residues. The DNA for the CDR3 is TGTGCCAGCTCACCACCTAGCGGGGCGGAAACCGGGGAGCTGTTTTTT. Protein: CASSPPSGAETGELFF. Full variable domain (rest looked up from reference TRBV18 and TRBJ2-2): NAGVMQNPRHLVRRRGQEARLRCSPMKGHSHVYWYRQLPEEGLKFMVYLQKENIIDESGMPKERFSAEFPKEGPSILRIQQVVRGDSAAYFCASSPPSGAETGELFFGEGSRLTVL.

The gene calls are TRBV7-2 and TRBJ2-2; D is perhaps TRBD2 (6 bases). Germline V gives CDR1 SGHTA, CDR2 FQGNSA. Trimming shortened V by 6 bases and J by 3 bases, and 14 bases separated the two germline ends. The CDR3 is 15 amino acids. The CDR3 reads CASRLGTVHTGELFF. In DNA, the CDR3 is TGTGCCAGCAGACTCGGGACTGTACACACCGGGGAGCTGTTTTTT.

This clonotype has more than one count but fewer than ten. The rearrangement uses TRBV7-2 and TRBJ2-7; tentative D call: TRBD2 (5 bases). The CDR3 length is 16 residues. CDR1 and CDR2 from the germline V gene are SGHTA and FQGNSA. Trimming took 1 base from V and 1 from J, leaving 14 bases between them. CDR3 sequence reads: CASSLVASRMSYEQYF. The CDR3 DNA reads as TGTGCCAGCAGCTTAGTTGCTAGCCGGATGTCCTACGAGCAGTACTTC.

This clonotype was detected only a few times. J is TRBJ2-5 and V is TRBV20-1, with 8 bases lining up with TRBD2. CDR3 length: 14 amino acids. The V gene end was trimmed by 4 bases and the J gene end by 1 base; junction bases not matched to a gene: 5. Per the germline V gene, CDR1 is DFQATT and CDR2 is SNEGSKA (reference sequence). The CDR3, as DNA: TGCAGTGCTAAGCGGGGGCCTACCCAAGAGACCCAGTACTTC. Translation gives CSAKRGPTQETQYF.

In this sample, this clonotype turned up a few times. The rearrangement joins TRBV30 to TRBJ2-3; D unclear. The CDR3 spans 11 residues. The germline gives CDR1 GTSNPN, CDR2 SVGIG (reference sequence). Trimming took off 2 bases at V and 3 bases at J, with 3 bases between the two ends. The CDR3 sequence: CAWSRTDTQYF. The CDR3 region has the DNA TGTGCCTGGAGTAGGACAGATACGCAGTATTTT. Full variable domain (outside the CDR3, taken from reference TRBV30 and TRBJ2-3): SQTIHQWPATLVQPVGSPLSLECTVEGTSNPNLYWYRQAAGRGLQLLFYSVGIGQISSEVPQNLSASRPQDRQFILSSKKLLLSDSGFYLCAWSRTDTQYFGPGTRLTVL.

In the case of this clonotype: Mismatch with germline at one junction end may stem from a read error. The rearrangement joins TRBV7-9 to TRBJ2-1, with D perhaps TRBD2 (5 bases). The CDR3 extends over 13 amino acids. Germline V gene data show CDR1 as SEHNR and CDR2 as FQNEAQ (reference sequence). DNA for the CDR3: TGTGCCAGAAGCTTAGTATCAGCGGTCGAGCAGTTCTTC. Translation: CARSLVSAVEQFF.

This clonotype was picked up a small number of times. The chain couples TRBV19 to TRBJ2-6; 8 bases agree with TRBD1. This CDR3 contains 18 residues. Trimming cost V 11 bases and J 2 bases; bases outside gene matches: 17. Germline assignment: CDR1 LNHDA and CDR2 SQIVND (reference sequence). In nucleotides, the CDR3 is TGTGCCGTTCTTCCAGGGGGCCTAAGCCTAACTGGGGCCAACGTCCTGACTTTC. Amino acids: CAVLPGGLSLTGANVLTF.

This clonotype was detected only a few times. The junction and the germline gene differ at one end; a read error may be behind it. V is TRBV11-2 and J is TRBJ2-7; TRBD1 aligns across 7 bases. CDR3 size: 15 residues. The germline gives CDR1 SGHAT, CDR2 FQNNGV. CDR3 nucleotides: TGTACCAGCAGCTCGGGACAGTTCCCTTCCTACGAGCAGTACTTC. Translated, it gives CTSSSGQFPSYEQYF.

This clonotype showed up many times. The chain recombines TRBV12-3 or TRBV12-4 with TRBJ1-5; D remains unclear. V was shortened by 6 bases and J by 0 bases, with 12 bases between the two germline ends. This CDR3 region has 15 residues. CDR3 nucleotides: TGTGCCAGCAGCCAGGACGGACTTAGCAATCAGCCCCAGCATTTT. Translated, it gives CASSQDGLSNQPQHF.

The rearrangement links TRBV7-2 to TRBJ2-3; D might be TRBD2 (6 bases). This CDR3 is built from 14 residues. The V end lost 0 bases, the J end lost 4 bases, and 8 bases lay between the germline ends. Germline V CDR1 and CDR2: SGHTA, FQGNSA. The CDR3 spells CASSLAPGADTQYF. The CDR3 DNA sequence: TGTGCCAGCAGCTTAGCTCCGGGAGCAGATACGCAGTATTTT.

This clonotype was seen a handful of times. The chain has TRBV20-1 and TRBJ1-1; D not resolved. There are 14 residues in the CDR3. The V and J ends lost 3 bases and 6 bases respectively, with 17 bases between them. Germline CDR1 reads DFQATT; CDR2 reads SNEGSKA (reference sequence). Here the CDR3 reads CSARPGSPLAEAFF. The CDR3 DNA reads TGCAGTGCTAGGCCGGGAAGCCCTCTTGCTGAAGCTTTCTTT.

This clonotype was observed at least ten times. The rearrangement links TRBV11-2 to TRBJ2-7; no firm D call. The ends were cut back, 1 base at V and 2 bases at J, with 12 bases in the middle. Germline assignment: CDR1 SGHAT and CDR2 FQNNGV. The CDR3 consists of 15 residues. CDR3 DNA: TGTGCCAGCAGCTTAGCTGTCTGGCCCACCTACGAGCAGTACTTC. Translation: CASSLAVWPTYEQYF.

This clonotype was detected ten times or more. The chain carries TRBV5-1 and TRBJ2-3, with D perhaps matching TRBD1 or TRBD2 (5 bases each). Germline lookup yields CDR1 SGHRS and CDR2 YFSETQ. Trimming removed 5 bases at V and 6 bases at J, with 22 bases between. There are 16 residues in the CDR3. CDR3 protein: CASRPSLGTRTDTQYF. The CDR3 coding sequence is TGCGCCAGCAGACCTAGCTTGGGGACGAGGACCGATACGCAGTATTTT.

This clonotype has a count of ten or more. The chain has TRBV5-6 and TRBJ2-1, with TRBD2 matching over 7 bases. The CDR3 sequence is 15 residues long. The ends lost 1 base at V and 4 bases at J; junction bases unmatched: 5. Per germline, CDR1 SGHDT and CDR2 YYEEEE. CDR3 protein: CASSLQGTNYNEQFF. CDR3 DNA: TGTGCCAGCAGCTTGCAAGGGACTAATTACAATGAGCAGTTCTTC.